The T cell receptor beta chain under discussion was sequenced for a study of cytomegalovirus exposure and HLA in healthy donors. On the study more broadly: The 90 to 150 validation repertoires, a later analysis reported, used the same platform as the roughly 730 repertoires from the first cohort. Whole-study findings and limits: In vitro experiments confirmed that three CMV-associated chains were specific for CMV antigens.

TCRdb's table, derived via immunoSEQ multiplex PCR, lists solely in-frame clones and lacks some. The data hold 120,000 or so clones, with roughly 84% observed a single time. This clone was counted many times. No antigen is known for it. Deletions cut 4 bases from V and 7 bases from J, with 7 bases between. CDR3 length: 10 amino acids. CDR1 is GTSNPN and CDR2 is SVGIG in the germline V gene (reference sequence). Material: PBMCs. The clonotype originates from a woman younger than 45 in good health and CMV-seronegative. V and J are TRBV30 and TRBJ1-1, with D possibly TRBD1 on 5 matching bases. The CDR3 is CAWNRIEAFF. DNA for the CDR3: TGTGCCTGGAACAGGATTGAAGCTTTCTTT. Full variable domain (outside the CDR3, taken from reference TRBV30 and TRBJ1-1): SQTIHQWPATLVQPVGSPLSLECTVEGTSNPNLYWYRQAAGRGLQLLFYSVGIGQISSEVPQNLSASRPQDRQFILSSKKLLLSDSGFYLCAWNRIEAFFGQGTRLTVV.